Presented here are 28 T cell receptor beta chains from one specimen sequenced in a study of PD-1 blockade in classical Hodgkin lymphoma (dated by TCRdb to about 2020). In the paper's terms, the time point label means: cycle 1 day 1 (C1D1), immediately before nivolumab initiation. Relapse after autologous stem cell transplantation had occurred in all trial patients, and cohorts A, B and C were distinguished by prior brentuximab vedotin exposure. The protocol used for the library was the immunoSEQ multiplex PCR assay. TCRdb carries this immuneACCESS record with in-frame sequences only. Its versions omit some clonotypes, under half of them owing to an unresolved V gene in the studies checked, with the rest unexplained. The sample includes 60,000 to 75,000 clones, with roughly 90% observed a single time. 9.7% of the sample rests with the top ten. This specimen was peripheral blood mononuclear cells (PBMCs), taken at baseline. The receptors derive from a human donor with classical Hodgkin lymphoma.

The V call is TRBV29-1, the J call TRBJ2-2; D assignment may be TRBD1 or TRBD2 (5 bases each). CDR1 is SQVTM, CDR2 ANQGSEA, per germline. Trimming removed 6 bases at V and 2 bases at J, with 13 bases between. The CDR3 extends over 14 amino acids. CDR3 sequence: CSVELGDNTGELFF. The CDR3 region has the DNA TGCAGCGTAGAACTAGGGGATAACACCGGGGAGCTGTTTTTT.

This chain links TRBV29-1 with TRBJ2-6; D remains unclear. This CDR3 spans 15 amino acids. Germline V gives CDR1 SQVTM, CDR2 ANQGSEA. Trimming left V 5 bases short and J 0 bases short, with 11 bases between. The CDR3 nucleotides read TGCAGCGTTCCCGAGGTCCGCTCTGGGGCCAACGTCCTGACTTTC. It specifies CSVPEVRSGANVLTF. The full variable domain, with the rest looked up from reference TRBV29-1 and TRBJ2-6, is SAVISQKPSRDICQRGTSLTIQCQVDSQVTMMFWYRQQPGQSLTLIATANQGSEATYESGFVIDKFPISRPNLTFSTLTVSNMSPEDSSIYLCSVPEVRSGANVLTFGAGSRLTVL.

V gene TRBV19 combines with J gene TRBJ2-7, with D unresolved. Per the germline V gene, CDR1 is LNHDA and CDR2 is SQIVND (reference sequence). V lost 0 bases and J 0 bases, leaving 3 bases between the germline ends. The CDR3 has 13 amino acids. CDR3 nucleotide sequence: TGTGCCAGTAGTATAGAGGGCTCCTACGAGCAGTACTTC. It codes for CASSIEGSYEQYF.

The chain uses TRBV27 and TRBJ2-2; TRBD2 agrees at 9 bases. The CDR3 runs 14 residues. Trimming cost V 3 bases and J 8 bases; bases outside gene matches: 4. The V gene's germline CDR1 is MNHEY and CDR2 SMNVEV (reference sequence). CDR3 loop: CASSFSSGIGELFF. The CDR3 nucleotides read TGTGCCAGCAGTTTTTCTAGCGGGATTGGGGAGCTGTTTTTT.

The chain recombines TRBV7-9 with TRBJ2-7; 7 nucleotides agree with TRBD1. V lost 5 bases and J lost 3; bases outside the gene matches: 7. CDR3 size: 14 residues. Germline V gene sequence: CDR1 SEHNR, CDR2 FQNEAQ (reference sequence). CDR3 in amino acids: CASSPPTGNYEQYF. The CDR3 DNA follows: TGTGCCAGCAGCCCACCGACAGGGAACTACGAGCAGTACTTC.

The genes are TRBV27 and TRBJ1-5; 12 nucleotides agree with TRBD1. The CDR3 runs 14 residues. Losses at the gene ends were 5 bases for V and 7 bases for J; bases not matched to a gene: 3. The V gene's germline CDR1 is MNHEY and CDR2 SMNVEV (reference sequence). This CDR3 is CASSLGTGGQPQHF. The CDR3 DNA is TGTGCCAGCAGTCTCGGGACAGGGGGCCAGCCCCAGCATTTT.

This rearrangement joins TRBV7-2 to TRBJ1-1, with 7 bases identical to TRBD1. Germline assignment: CDR1 SGHTA and CDR2 FQGNSA. The CDR3 consists of 11 residues. V was clipped by 4 bases and J by 11 bases; unmatched bases: 4. CDR3 coding DNA: TGTGCCAGCAGCTCACAGGGGTCTGCTTTCTTT. It is translated as CASSSQGSAFF.

The V and J genes are TRBV28 and TRBJ1-5; D is perhaps TRBD1 (5 bases). Germline V lookup: CDR1 MDHEN, CDR2 SYDVKM. The CDR3 length is 16 residues. V lost 4 bases, J lost 3 bases, and 16 bases lay in between. The CDR3 coding sequence is TGTGCCAGCAGTTGGTGGGACCTTAGGGACAATCAGCCCCAGCATTTT. Protein product: CASSWWDLRDNQPQHF.

This clone was counted a single time. The rearrangement uses TRBV19 and TRBJ1-1; perhaps TRBD1 as D (6 bases). The CDR3 is 16 residues long. V was trimmed by 9 bases and J by 2 bases, leaving 22 bases between them. Germline-derived CDR1 and CDR2 are LNHDA and SQIVND (reference sequence). CDR3 in amino acids: CARTSSTSTGNTEAFF. Here the CDR3 DNA reads TGTGCCAGAACTTCATCAACCTCGACAGGAAACACTGAAGCTTTCTTT. The entire variable domain, with the rest obtained from reference TRBV19 and TRBJ1-1, is as follows: DGGITQSPKYLFRKEGQNVTLSCEQNLNHDAMYWYRQDPGQGLRLIYYSQIVNDFQKGDIAEGYSVSREKKESFPLTVTSAQKNPTAFYLCARTSSTSTGNTEAFFGQGTRLTVV.

The chain employs TRBV29-1 and TRBJ1-1; a weak D match, TRBD1 (5 bases). Deletions cut 4 bases from V and 8 bases from J, with 11 bases between. Germline CDR1 SQVTM, CDR2 ANQGSEA. This CDR3 has 11 amino acids. CDR3 nucleotide sequence: TGCAGCGTTGTGCGGGGGATCGAAGCTTTCTTT. Its translation: CSVVRGIEAFF.

The chain combines TRBV9 with TRBJ2-1; 11 bases are shared with TRBD2. There are 16 residues in the CDR3. V shed 3 bases and J 9 bases; nucleotides not matched to a gene: 11. The V gene's germline CDR1 is SGDLS and CDR2 YYNGEE. The CDR3 region is CASSDGTSGVGGEQFF. The CDR3 nucleotides read TGTGCCAGCAGCGATGGGACTAGCGGTGTTGGAGGTGAGCAGTTCTTC.

V usage is TRBV9 and J usage is TRBJ1-2; D is unresolved. Trimming shortened V by 3 bases and J by 4 bases, and 7 bases separated the two germline ends. CDR1 SGDLS and CDR2 YYNGEE come from the germline V gene. The CDR3 extends over 12 amino acids. The CDR3 DNA is TGTGCCAGCAGCGCGGGTAGCTATGGCTACACCTTC. This codes for CASSAGSYGYTF.

This chain links TRBV10-1 with TRBJ1-1; 7 bases line up with TRBD1. The length of the CDR3 is 14 residues. Germline V gene data show CDR1 as WNHNN and CDR2 as SYGVQD (reference sequence). The trim removed 2 bases at V and 6 bases at J, leaving 6 bases unmatched. Written as DNA, the CDR3 is TGCGCCAGCAGTGAGCCAGGGGGGCCCGCTGAAGCTTTCTTT. Amino acids: CASSEPGGPAEAFF.

The chain employs TRBV5-4 and TRBJ2-3; 9 nucleotides align to TRBD2. With V trimmed by 0 bases and J by 0 bases, 5 bases remained unmatched. Germline loops: CDR1 SGHNT, CDR2 YYREEE (reference sequence). The length of the CDR3 is 17 residues. The CDR3 DNA reads as TGTGCCAGCAGCTTGGAAGCTAGCGGGGCTAGCACAGATACGCAGTATTTT. Translated, it gives CASSLEASGASTDTQYF.

V usage is TRBV10-3 and J usage is TRBJ2-5; D might be TRBD2 (5 bases). Trimming pared 8 bases from V and 1 base from J, leaving 11 bases between. The length of the CDR3 is 13 residues. Germline V CDR1 and CDR2: ENHRY, SYGVKD. The CDR3 DNA sequence: TGTGCCATCTCACTAGGAGGCCAAGAGACCCAGTACTTC. This encodes CAISLGGQETQYF.

V gene TRBV27 combines with J gene TRBJ1-5; possible D gene TRBD1, 5 bases. In germline, CDR1 is MNHEY, CDR2 SMNVEV (reference sequence). V was shortened by 10 bases and J by 1 base, with 17 bases between the two germline ends. The CDR3 is made up of 15 amino acids. CDR3 region: CATNSRGGSNQPQHF. DNA of the CDR3: TGTGCCACCAACTCACGCGGGGGGAGCAATCAGCCCCAGCATTTT.

The chain joins TRBV15 to TRBJ2-3, with D possibly matching TRBD1 (6 bases). Trimming pared 9 bases from V and 2 bases from J, leaving 12 bases between. This CDR3 is 13 amino acids long. CDR1 is LNHNV and CDR2 is YYDKDF in the germline V gene (reference sequence). The CDR3 is CATHGDTTDTQYF. The CDR3 nucleotides read TGTGCCACGCACGGGGACACCACAGATACGCAGTATTTT.

The gene calls are TRBV6-1 and TRBJ1-3; no clear D. Trimming removed 1 base at V and 16 bases at J, with 8 bases between. From germline, CDR1 is MNHNS and CDR2 SASEGT. The CDR3 is 10 residues long. For the CDR3, the DNA is TGTGCCAGCAGTGAAGTGGTCATCTATTTT. It translates to CASSEVVIYF.

The chain is built from TRBV7-2 and TRBJ1-5; D gene ambiguous. The germline V and J ends were trimmed by 4 bases and 0 bases, with 4 bases remaining between them. The CDR3 runs to 13 residues. The germline V gene has CDR1 SGHTA and CDR2 FQGNSA. CDR3 sequence reads: CASSSYSNQPQHF. The CDR3 DNA reads TGTGCCAGCAGCTCGTATAGCAATCAGCCCCAGCATTTT.

The chain employs TRBV5-8 and TRBJ2-3, with D possibly matching TRBD1 (6 bases). This CDR3 has 16 residues. The V end was cut by 4 bases, the J end by 1 base, with 16 bases between. The germline CDR1 and CDR2 sequences are SGHTS and YDEGEE. The DNA for the CDR3 is TGTGCCAGCAGCCTCAACAGGGTAGTGGGCACAGATACGCAGTATTTT. Amino acid sequence: CASSLNRVVGTDTQYF.

The rearrangement uses TRBV5-4 and TRBJ2-3; TRBD1 matches at 8 bases. In germline, CDR1 is SGHNT, CDR2 YYREEE (reference sequence). J gave up 1 base and V 2 bases, and 6 bases lay outside the gene matches. This CDR3 comprises 16 residues. The CDR3 DNA is TGTGCCAGCAGCTTTGGAGTGACAGGGGGCACAGATACGCAGTATTTT. This encodes CASSFGVTGGTDTQYF.

In its sample, this clone is medium-sized. The chain links TRBV18 to TRBJ1-2; no reliable D call. Germline-derived CDR1 and CDR2 are KGHSH and LQKENI. The CDR3 extends over 14 amino acids. Deletions cut 3 bases from V and 6 bases from J, with 14 bases between. The CDR3: CASSPTVESNGYTF. Here the CDR3 DNA reads TGTGCCAGCTCACCCACCGTCGAGTCGAATGGCTACACCTTC. Using reference TRBV18 and TRBJ1-2 for the parts outside the CDR3, the full variable domain is NAGVMQNPRHLVRRRGQEARLRCSPMKGHSHVYWYRQLPEEGLKFMVYLQKENIIDESGMPKERFSAEFPKEGPSILRIQQVVRGDSAAYFCASSPTVESNGYTFGSGTRLTVV.

This clone was found once. This chain links TRBV2 with TRBJ2-2; the D gene is possibly TRBD1 (6 bases). The CDR3 sequence is 14 residues long. Per the germline V gene, CDR1 is SNHLY and CDR2 is FYNNEI. V was trimmed by 9 bases and J by 2 bases, leaving 13 bases between them. The CDR3 DNA follows: TGTGCCAGTCGACAGGTCAGAAACACCGGGGAGCTGTTTTTT. It is translated as CASRQVRNTGELFF.

The chain recombines TRBV19 with TRBJ1-5, with D possibly matching TRBD1 (6 bases). The CDR3 is 15 amino acids. Germline V gene lookup returns CDR1 LNHDA and CDR2 SQIVND (reference sequence). Trimming removed 7 bases from V and 7 bases from J, with 20 bases in between. CDR3 loop: CASTRGGLPGQPQHF. The CDR3 DNA is TGTGCCAGTACCAGGGGAGGGCTCCCTGGACAGCCCCAGCATTTT.

The chain is built from TRBV15 and TRBJ2-1, with 13 bases aligning to TRBD2. Looked up from germline, CDR1 is LNHNV and CDR2 is YYDKDF (reference sequence). V shed 3 bases and J 7 bases; nucleotides not matched to a gene: 3. The CDR3 runs 15 residues. The CDR3 DNA follows: TGTGCCACCAGCAGGGAACTAGCGGGGGGGAATGAGCAGTTCTTC. Protein: CATSRELAGGNEQFF.

The V gene is TRBV5-5, the J gene TRBJ2-7; 10 nucleotides line up with TRBD1. Per germline, CDR1 SGHKS and CDR2 YYEKEE (reference sequence). Germline trimming cut 0 bases from V and 7 bases from J; bases unmatched to any gene: 7. The CDR3 is 15 amino acids. The CDR3 DNA reads as TGTGCCAGCAGCTTGGTAGACAGGGGGCGAGGGGAGCAGTACTTC. As protein: CASSLVDRGRGEQYF.

The J gene is TRBJ1-2, the V gene TRBV6-1; 7 bases are a match to TRBD1. Germline V gives CDR1 MNHNS, CDR2 SASEGT. The CDR3 spans 15 residues. V shed 3 bases, J shed 4 bases, and the junction held 8 bases outside the gene matches. The CDR3 loop reads CASSDLAGTVYGYTF. CDR3 DNA: TGTGCCAGCAGTGATTTAGCCGGGACAGTCTATGGCTACACCTTC.

The chain is built from TRBV6-5 and TRBJ2-5; D perhaps matches TRBD1 (5 bases). Germline CDR1 reads MNHEY; CDR2 reads SVGAGI. Trimming removed 5 bases from V and 5 bases from J, with 12 bases in between. CDR3 size: 13 residues. DNA for the CDR3: TGTGCCAGCAGTACCCATGGGGCGGAGACCCAGTACTTC. Translation gives CASSTHGAETQYF.